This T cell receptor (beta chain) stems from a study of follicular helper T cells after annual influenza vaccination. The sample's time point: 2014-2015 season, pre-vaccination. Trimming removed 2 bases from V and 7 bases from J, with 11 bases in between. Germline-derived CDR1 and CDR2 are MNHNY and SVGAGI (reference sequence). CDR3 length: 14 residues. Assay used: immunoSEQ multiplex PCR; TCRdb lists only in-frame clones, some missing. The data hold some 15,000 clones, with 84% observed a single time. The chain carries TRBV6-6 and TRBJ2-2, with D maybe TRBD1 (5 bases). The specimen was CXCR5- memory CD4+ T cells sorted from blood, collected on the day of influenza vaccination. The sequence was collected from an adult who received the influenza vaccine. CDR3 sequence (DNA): TGTGCCAGCAGTTACGTTGGGGCCCACGGGGAGCTGTTTTTT. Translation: CASSYVGAHGELFF.